This T cell receptor beta chain was sequenced for a study of vaccination effects on CD4 cells after COVID-19. A word on this clone: Its antigen is currently unknown.

Using viral peptide pools, the ViraFEST assay grew out antigen-specific CD4+ T cells prior to sequencing. Subsequent to less than eleven days of culture, CD4+ T cells were isolated. This individual tested PCR-positive for SARS-CoV-2 infection between March and December 2020. Cultures of fewer than 2.5 million PBMC per well contained approximately 10 IU/ml IL-2 plus 10 ug/ml peptides. Half-medium changes using IL-2 medium occurred on days 3 and 7. Study-level results: Missing from the study were early post-infection timepoints, and its convalescent patients were few. Mainly new clones induced by vaccination were found among post-vaccine spike-reactive clones in convalescents.

Sequencing was performed with immunoSEQ multiplex PCR; in TCRdb, only in-frame clones are kept and a portion is missing. Among tens of thousands of clones listed, around 73% were seen once. The TCR sequence derives from a human donor who had a prior SARS-CoV-2 infection. Sequences were derived from CD4+ T cells from PBMCs cultured with a peptide pool, sampled before COVID-19 vaccination.

CDR3 residues: CASSPLGVAGNTIYF. In DNA, the CDR3 is TGTGCCAGCTCACCGTTAGGGGTTGCTGGAAACACCATATATTTT. V gene TRBV18 combines with J gene TRBJ1-3; maybe TRBD1 (5 bases). The ends were cut back, 3 bases at V and 2 bases at J, with 11 bases in the middle. Germline CDR1 reads KGHSH; CDR2 reads LQKENI. CDR3 length: 15 amino acids.